One sample yielded the 18 T cell receptor beta chains listed below, sequenced in a study of vaccination and CD4 T cells after COVID-19. Antigens for these TCRs are unknown. Treatment given: roughly 11-day PBMC culture with coronavirus spike peptide pools or control peptides (ViraFEST assay). The Oncomine TCR Beta short-read assay sequenced DNA from cultured CD4+ T cells. One entry per CDR3 protein results from TCRdb running MiXCR on the PCR reads. The sample has over 15,000 distinct CDR3 sequences, 58% seen once. Material for sequencing was CD4+ T cells from blood, cultured in vitro. The receptors come from a human donor who had recovered from COVID-19.

The chain couples TRBV30 to TRBJ1-6; D unresolved. V gave up 2 bases and J gave up 7 bases, with 9 bases separating them. CDR1 and CDR2 from the germline V gene are GTSNPN and SVGIG (reference sequence). This CDR3 is built from 13 residues. The CDR3 DNA sequence: TGTGCCTGGAGTCGCGGAGAAAATTCACCCCTCCACTTT. Translation: CAWSRGENSPLHF.

The chain links TRBV2 to TRBJ1-3; D unclear. Trimming cost V 4 bases and J 4 bases, with 8 bases left between them. This CDR3 is 13 amino acids long. CDR1 and CDR2 from the germline V gene are SNHLY and FYNNEI. The CDR3 DNA reads as TGTGCCAGCAGTGCTGGAGGAGGAAACACCATATATTTT. Amino acid sequence: CASSAGGGNTIYF.

J is TRBJ2-1 and V is TRBV11-2; D gene ambiguous. Per germline, CDR1 SGHAT and CDR2 FQNNGV. The CDR3 is 15 amino acids. V was cut by 0 bases and J by 2 bases, with 8 bases left in between. CDR3 in amino acids: CASSLEGFTYNEQFF. The CDR3 DNA is TGTGCCAGCAGCTTAGAAGGGTTTACCTACAATGAGCAGTTCTTC. Using reference TRBV11-2 and TRBJ2-1 for the parts outside the CDR3, the full variable domain is EAGVAQSPRYKIIEKRQSVAFWCNPISGHATLYWYQQILGQGPKLLIQFQNNGVVDDSQLPKDRFSAERLKGVDSTLKIQPAKLEDSAVYLCASSLEGFTYNEQFFGPGTRLTVL.

This chain links TRBV15 with TRBJ2-1; D gene uncertain. The germline V gene encodes CDR1 LNHNV and CDR2 YYDKDF (reference sequence). The V and J ends lost 0 bases and 6 bases respectively, with 12 bases between them. The CDR3 consists of 15 residues. The CDR3 loop reads CATSRDFPVGNEQFF. Here the CDR3 DNA reads TGTGCCACCAGCAGAGATTTTCCAGTCGGCAATGAGCAGTTCTTC. Supplemented by reference TRBV15 and TRBJ2-1, the full variable domain reads DAMVIQNPRYQVTQFGKPVTLSCSQTLNHNVMYWYQQKSSQAPKLLFHYYDKDFNNEADTPDNFQSRRPNTSFCFLDIRSPGLGDTAMYLCATSRDFPVGNEQFFGPGTRLTVL.

This rearrangement joins TRBV7-8 to TRBJ2-7, with TRBD1 identical over 12 bases. The CDR3 totals 18 residues. V shed 3 bases, J shed 2 bases, and the junction held 11 bases outside the gene matches. The germline V gene has CDR1 SGHVS and CDR2 FQNEAQ. This CDR3 is CASSFIPGTGGSPYEQYF. Written as DNA, the CDR3 is TGTGCCAGCAGCTTCATCCCCGGGACAGGGGGCTCCCCCTACGAGCAGTACTTC.

This chain uses TRBV7-3 with TRBJ2-7, with 8 bases matching TRBD2. The CDR3 spans 14 residues. Germline V lookup: CDR1 SGHTA, CDR2 FQGTGA. Trimming at V came to 4 bases and at J to 1 base, leaving 3 bases not matched to a gene. CDR3 sequence: CASSSTSGSYEQYF. The CDR3 nucleotides read TGTGCCAGCAGCTCTACTAGCGGATCCTACGAGCAGTACTTC.

The rearrangement joins TRBV4-1 to TRBJ1-2, with 7 bases identical to TRBD1. The CDR3 consists of 17 residues. Germline trimming cut 0 bases from V and 5 bases from J; bases unmatched to any gene: 12. CDR1 and CDR2 (germline): MGHRA, YSYEKL. Written as DNA, the CDR3 is TGCGCCAGCAGCCAAGACAGGGGGAACGCGGATGAATATGGCTACACCTTC. The encoded protein is CASSQDRGNADEYGYTF.

CDR3 sequence: CATSDPSGGAGEQFF. CDR3 DNA sequence: TGTGCCACCAGTGATCCCAGCGGGGGGGCCGGTGAGCAGTTCTTC. The chain combines TRBV24-1 with TRBJ2-1; 10 nucleotides line up with TRBD2. This CDR3 is built from 15 residues. CDR1 is KGHDR, CDR2 SFDVKD, per germline. Germline trimming cut 3 bases from V and 9 bases from J; bases unmatched to any gene: 7.

V usage is TRBV5-1 and J usage is TRBJ1-2, with a tentative D call TRBD1 (5 bases). The germline gives CDR1 SGHRS, CDR2 YFSETQ. Trimming removed 1 base at V and 6 bases at J, with 7 bases between. The CDR3 is 12 amino acids. The CDR3 loop reads CASSLSGDGYTF. The CDR3 DNA reads TGCGCCAGCAGCTTGTCGGGGGATGGCTACACCTTC.

This clonotype was picked up a small number of times. The chain recombines TRBV20-1 with TRBJ1-3; D remains ambiguous. The V gene's germline CDR1 is DFQATT and CDR2 SNEGSKA (reference sequence). This CDR3 is 15 amino acids long. V was cut by 0 bases and J by 0 bases, with 9 bases left in between. CDR3 DNA: TGCAGTGCTAGAGAGAGCCCGTACTCTGGAAACACCATATATTTT. Protein sequence: CSARESPYSGNTIYF.

The chain is built from TRBV6-2 or TRBV6-3 and TRBJ1-4; 9 nucleotides align to TRBD1. Trimming cost V 5 bases and J 7 bases; bases outside gene matches: 8. CDR3 length equals 15 residues. The germline V gene encodes CDR1 MNHEY and CDR2 SVGEGT. The CDR3: CASSPGTGLSEKLFF. In DNA form, the CDR3 reads TGTGCCAGCAGTCCGGGGACAGGGCTTAGTGAAAAACTGTTTTTT.

The DNA of the CDR3 is TGTGCCAGCAGTTTAGAGCAGGGGGCCGGGGATGGCTACACCTTC. It yields the protein CASSLEQGAGDGYTF. The chain links TRBV12-3 or TRBV12-4 to TRBJ1-2, with TRBD1 matching 8 bases. Germline trimming cut 1 base from V and 6 bases from J; bases unmatched to any gene: 7. This CDR3 region has 15 residues.

This chain connects TRBV6-1 to TRBJ1-1; possible D gene TRBD1, 6 bases. CDR3 length: 12 residues. The ends were cut back, 7 bases at V and 9 bases at J, with 15 bases in the middle. Germline values: CDR1 MNHNS, CDR2 SASEGT. This CDR3 is CASTARGGKAFF. Here the CDR3 DNA reads TGTGCCAGCACCGCCCGGGGGGGCAAAGCTTTCTTT.

This chain connects TRBV7-6 to TRBJ2-5; weak D call: TRBD2 (7 bases). V was clipped by 5 bases and J by 2 bases, with 18 bases between them. Germline V gene sequence: CDR1 SGHVS, CDR2 FNYEAQ. The CDR3 covers 16 residues. The CDR3 loop reads CASSPMGAGVQETQYF. DNA for the CDR3: TGTGCCAGCAGCCCTATGGGGGCGGGGGTACAAGAGACCCAGTACTTC.

This chain connects TRBV6-5 to TRBJ2-1; 8 nucleotides agree with TRBD2. Trimming removed 7 bases from V and 2 bases from J; junction bases left unmatched: 10. The CDR3 totals 16 residues. The germline V gene has CDR1 MNHEY and CDR2 SVGAGI. CDR3 protein: CASTFSAGVPYNEQFF. In DNA, the CDR3 is TGTGCCAGCACTTTCTCAGCGGGAGTTCCCTACAATGAGCAGTTCTTC.

The chain recombines TRBV6-2 or TRBV6-3 with TRBJ2-7; D perhaps matches TRBD2 (7 bases). With 6 bases removed from V and 0 bases from J, the gap between germline ends came to 15 bases. The CDR3 loop spans 15 amino acids. Germline CDR1 is MNHEY and CDR2 is SVGEGT. CDR3 sequence reads: CASSLGGGASYEQYF. The CDR3 nucleotides read TGTGCCAGCAGCTTAGGGGGGGGGGCCTCCTACGAGCAGTACTTC.

This clonotype appeared a few times. The chain has TRBV30 and TRBJ1-1; possibly TRBD1 for D (6 bases). This CDR3 is built from 12 residues. V was cut by 6 bases and J by 5 bases, with 13 bases left in between. CDR1 is GTSNPN, CDR2 SVGIG, per germline (reference sequence). This chain's CDR3 is CACTGSRTEAFF. The CDR3 DNA reads as TGTGCCTGCACAGGGTCGCGGACTGAAGCTTTCTTT.

The V and J genes are TRBV20-1 and TRBJ1-2; 12 bases are a match to TRBD1. Germline-derived CDR1 and CDR2 are DFQATT and SNEGSKA (reference sequence). Trimming cost V 6 bases and J 8 bases; bases outside gene matches: 16. The CDR3 runs to 16 residues. In DNA form, the CDR3 reads TGCAGTGCCCTTGGGACAGGGGGCCTGTTGAGGGGCGGCTACACCTTC. It specifies CSALGTGGLLRGGYTF.